The text below deals with one T cell receptor (beta chain). The data were obtained in a study of control samples from healthy donors and cancer patients. The CDR3 runs to 13 residues. After removal of 4 bases from V and 7 bases from J, the junction contained 3 bases not matched to a gene. Only in-frame clones appear in the TCRdb table, and some are missing; sequencing was by immunoSEQ multiplex PCR. The sample has approximately 160,000 clones, 92% seen once. The sequence derives from a woman between 25 and 40 years old in good health. The rearrangement links TRBV12-3 or TRBV12-4 to TRBJ1-5; 8 bases align to TRBD1. The sequenced material came from blood. CDR3 in DNA: TGTGCCAGCAGTTACGACAGGGGCCAGCCCCAGCATTTT. Amino acids: CASSYDRGQPQHF.